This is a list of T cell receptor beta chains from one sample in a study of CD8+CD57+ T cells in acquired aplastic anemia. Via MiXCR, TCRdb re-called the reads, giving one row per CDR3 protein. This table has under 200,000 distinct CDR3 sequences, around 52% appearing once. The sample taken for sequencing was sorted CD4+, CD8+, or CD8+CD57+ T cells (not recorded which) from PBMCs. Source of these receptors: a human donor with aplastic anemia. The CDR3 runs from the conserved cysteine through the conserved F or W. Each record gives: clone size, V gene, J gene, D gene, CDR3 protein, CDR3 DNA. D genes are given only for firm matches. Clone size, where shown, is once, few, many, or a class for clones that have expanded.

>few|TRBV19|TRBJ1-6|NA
CASSIARDGSPLHF
TGTGCCAGTAGTATCGCCAGGGATGGCTCACCCCTCCACTTT
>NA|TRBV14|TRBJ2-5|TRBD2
CASGLASVQTQYF
TGTGCCAGCGGACTAGCGTCTGTGCAGACCCAGTACTTC
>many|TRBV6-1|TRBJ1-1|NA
CASGRDTEAFF
TGTGCCAGCGGCAGGGACACTGAAGCTTTCTTT
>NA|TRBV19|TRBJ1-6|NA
CASSTRQASHGSPLHF
TGTGCCAGTAGTACAAGACAGGCCTCTCATGGTTCACCCCTCCACTTT
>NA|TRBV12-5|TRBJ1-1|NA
CASGLVGNTEAFF
TGTGCTAGTGGTTTGGTCGGGAACACTGAAGCTTTCTTT
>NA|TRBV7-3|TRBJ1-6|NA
CASSAGANSPLHF
TGTGCCAGCAGCGCAGGAGCAAATTCACCCCTCCACTTT
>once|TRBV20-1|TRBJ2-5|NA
CSARVRETQYF
TGCAGTGCTAGAGTCAGGGAGACCCAGTACTTC
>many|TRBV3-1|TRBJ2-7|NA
CASSQAQIYEQYF
TGTGCCAGCAGCCAAGCACAGATCTACGAGCAGTACTTC
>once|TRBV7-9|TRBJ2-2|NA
CAIILGELFF
TGTGCCATCATACTGGGGGAGCTGTTTTTT
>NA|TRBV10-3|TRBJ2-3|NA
CATETSLSTQYF
TGTGCCACGGAGACTAGTTTGTCGACGCAGTATTTT
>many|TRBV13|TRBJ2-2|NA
CASSSSGTNTGELFF
TGTGCCAGCAGCTCTAGTGGGACGAACACCGGGGAGCTGTTTTTT
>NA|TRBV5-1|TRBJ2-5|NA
CASSLAAQGTQYF
TGCGCCAGCAGCTTGGCCGCTCAGGGGACCCAGTACTTC
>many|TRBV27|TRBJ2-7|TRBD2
CASSLSPSGRYEQYF
TGTGCCAGCAGTTTATCGCCCAGCGGGAGGTACGAGCAGTACTTC
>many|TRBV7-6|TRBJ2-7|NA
CASSFAFVPPLDEQYF
TGTGCCAGCAGCTTCGCTTTTGTCCCCCCCTTGGACGAGCAGTACTTC
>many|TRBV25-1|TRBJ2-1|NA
CASLAQAPYNEQFF
TGTGCCAGCTTAGCCCAGGCCCCCTACAATGAGCAGTTCTTC
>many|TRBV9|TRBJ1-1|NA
CASSVETGVTEAFF
TGTGCCAGCAGCGTAGAGACGGGGGTAACTGAAGCTTTCTTT
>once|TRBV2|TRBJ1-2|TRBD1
CASSVGQGYYGYTF
TGTGCCAGCAGTGTTGGACAGGGATACTATGGCTACACCTTC
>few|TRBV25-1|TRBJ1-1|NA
CASSGDSRAEAFF
TGTGCCAGCAGTGGCGACAGCCGGGCTGAAGCTTTCTTT
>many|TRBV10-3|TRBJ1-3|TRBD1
CAITDTADRADTIYF
TGTGCCATCACCGATACTGCTGACAGGGCGGACACCATATATTTT
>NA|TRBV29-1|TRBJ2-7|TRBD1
CSVVTGTLHEQYF
TGTAGCGTTGTGACAGGGACCCTTCACGAGCAGTACTTC
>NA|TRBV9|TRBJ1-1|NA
CASSSWRGGPEAFF
TGTGCCAGCAGCTCTTGGCGGGGTGGGCCTGAAGCTTTCTTT
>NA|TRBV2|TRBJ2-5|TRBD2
CASSRERGETQYF
TGTGCCAGCAGTAGGGAGCGGGGGGAGACCCAGTACTTC
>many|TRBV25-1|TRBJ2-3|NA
CASSHPTEDTQYF
TGTGCCAGCAGTCATCCGACAGAAGATACGCAGTATTTT
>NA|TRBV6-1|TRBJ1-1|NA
CATQPGFIGEAFF
TGTGCCACTCAACCAGGGTTTATCGGTGAAGCTTTCTTT
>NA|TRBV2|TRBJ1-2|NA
CASSVQDSYGYTF
TGTGCCAGCAGTGTTCAGGACAGCTATGGCTACACCTTC